The clone carrying this TCR beta chain was observed a handful of times. Its antigen is undetermined. TCRdb re-analysed the 5' RACE reads in MiXCR, keeping a single row per CDR3 protein. The data contain fewer than 400,000 distinct CDR3 sequences, 6.2% of them singletons. These data are taken from a study of T cells after yellow fever vaccination. Study conclusions and caveats: FACS-sorted repertoires could contain abundant clonotypes contaminating from the bulk population.

The starting material was PBMCs, obtained 5 days after the yellow fever booster vaccination. This clonotype was sampled from a man aged 25 to 40 who received the YFV17D yellow fever vaccine.

The CDR3 loop is CASSFSYSSYNEQFF. The CDR3, as DNA: TGTGCCAGCAGTTTCAGTTATAGCTCCTACAATGAGCAGTTCTTC. The rearrangement uses TRBV12-3 or TRBV12-4 and TRBJ2-1; D unclear. With 3 bases removed from V and 0 bases from J, the gap between germline ends came to 9 bases. The CDR3 has 15 amino acids.